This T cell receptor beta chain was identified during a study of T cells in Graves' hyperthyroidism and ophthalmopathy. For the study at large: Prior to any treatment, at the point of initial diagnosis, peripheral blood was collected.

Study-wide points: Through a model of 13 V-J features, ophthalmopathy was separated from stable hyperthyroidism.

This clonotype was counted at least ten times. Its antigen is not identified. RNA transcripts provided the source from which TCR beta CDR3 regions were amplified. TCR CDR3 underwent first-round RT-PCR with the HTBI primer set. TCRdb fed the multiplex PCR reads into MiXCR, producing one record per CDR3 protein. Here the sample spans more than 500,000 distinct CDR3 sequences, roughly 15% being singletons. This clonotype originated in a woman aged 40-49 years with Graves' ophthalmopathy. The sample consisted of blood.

In DNA, the CDR3 is TGTGCCAGCAACCTGGGGGGCAATCAGCCCCAGCATTTT. It is translated as CASNLGGNQPQHF. This chain links TRBV12-3 or TRBV12-4 with TRBJ1-5, with a weak D call TRBD1 (5 bases). Trimming left V 7 bases short and J 2 bases short, with 9 bases between. The CDR3 runs 13 residues.